This TCR beta chain was sequenced for a study of T cell changes during pregnancy in multiple sclerosis. Germline V gene sequence: CDR1 MGHRA, CDR2 YSYEKL. This CDR3 contains 14 residues. Trimming removed 1 base at V and 8 bases at J, with 13 bases between. Some clones are missing from TCRdb's copy, which holds only in-frame ones; the method was immunoSEQ multiplex PCR. The repertoire holds about 77,000 clones, with approximately 89% as singletons. The V and J genes are TRBV4-1 and TRBJ2-3; D perhaps matches TRBD1 (5 bases). The sequences come from peripheral blood, collected before pregnancy. This clonotype was sampled from a female donor with multiple sclerosis, enrolled in a pregnancy study. CDR3 DNA sequence: TGCGCCAGCAGCCAAGGTCTCCAGGGTGGTACGCAGTATTTT. Translation gives CASSQGLQGGTQYF.